This record concerns one T cell receptor (beta chain) sequence. CDR1 and CDR2 from the germline V gene are MNHNS and SASEGT. The V and J ends lost 5 bases and 7 bases respectively, with 12 bases between them. The CDR3 length is 12 residues. The data belong to a study of cytomegalovirus exposure and HLA in healthy donors. Each of the donors was a healthy bone marrow donor. Both 60 Vbeta primers and 13 Jbeta primers went into the PCR. The data were produced by immunoSEQ multiplex PCR, yet TCRdb's version contains in-frame clones alone and is incomplete. The table records fewer than 250,000 clones, roughly 80% of them present only once.

The source material was PBMCs. This clonotype originated in a man in his thirties or forties in good health and CMV-seronegative. The chain combines TRBV6-1 with TRBJ2-7, with D maybe TRBD1 (6 bases). The chain's CDR3 is CASSPQGREQYF. CDR3 DNA: TGTGCCAGCAGTCCACAGGGAAGGGAGCAGTACTTC.